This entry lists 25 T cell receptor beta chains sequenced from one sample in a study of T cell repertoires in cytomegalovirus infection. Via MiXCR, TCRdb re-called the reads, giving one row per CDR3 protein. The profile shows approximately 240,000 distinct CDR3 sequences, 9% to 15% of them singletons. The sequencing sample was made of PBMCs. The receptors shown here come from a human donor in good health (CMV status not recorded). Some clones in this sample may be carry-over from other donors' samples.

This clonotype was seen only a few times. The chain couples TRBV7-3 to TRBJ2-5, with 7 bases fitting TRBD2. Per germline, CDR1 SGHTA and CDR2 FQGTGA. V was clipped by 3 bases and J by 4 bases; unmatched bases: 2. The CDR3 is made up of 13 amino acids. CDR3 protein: CASSLGGTETQYF. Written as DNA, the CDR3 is TGTGCCAGCAGCTTGGGAGGGACAGAGACCCAGTACTTC. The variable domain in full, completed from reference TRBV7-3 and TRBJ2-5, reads GAGVSQTPSNKVTEKGKYVELRCDPISGHTALYWYRQSLGQGPEFLIYFQGTGAADDSGLPNDRFFAVRPEGSVSTLKIQRTERGDSAVYLCASSLGGTETQYFGPGTRLLVL.

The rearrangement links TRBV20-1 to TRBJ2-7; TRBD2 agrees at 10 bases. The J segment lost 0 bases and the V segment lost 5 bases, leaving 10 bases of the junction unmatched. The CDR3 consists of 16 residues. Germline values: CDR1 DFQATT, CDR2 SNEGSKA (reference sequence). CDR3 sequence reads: CSAGGRAGGSSYEQYF. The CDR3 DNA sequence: TGCAGTGCTGGGGGGAGAGCGGGGGGGAGCTCCTACGAGCAGTACTTC.

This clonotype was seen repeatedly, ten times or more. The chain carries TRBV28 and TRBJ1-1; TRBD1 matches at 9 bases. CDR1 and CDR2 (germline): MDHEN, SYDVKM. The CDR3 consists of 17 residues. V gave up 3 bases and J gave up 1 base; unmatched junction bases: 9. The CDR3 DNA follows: TGTGCCAGCAGTTTGTGGGGGACAGGGTCCGAGAACACTGAAGCTTTCTTT. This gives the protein CASSLWGTGSENTEAFF.

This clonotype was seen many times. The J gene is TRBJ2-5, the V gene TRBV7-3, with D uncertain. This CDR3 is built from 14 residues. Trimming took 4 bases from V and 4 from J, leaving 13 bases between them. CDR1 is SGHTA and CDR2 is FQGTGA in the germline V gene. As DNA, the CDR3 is TGTGCCAGCAGCTCCGGACGTTCTCGAGAGACCCAGTACTTC. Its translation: CASSSGRSRETQYF.

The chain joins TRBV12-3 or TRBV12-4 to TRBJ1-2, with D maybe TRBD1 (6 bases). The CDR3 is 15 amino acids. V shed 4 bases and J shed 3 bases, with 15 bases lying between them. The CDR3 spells CASSWGATLDYGYTF. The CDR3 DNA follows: TGTGCCAGCAGTTGGGGGGCTACCTTGGACTATGGCTACACCTTC.

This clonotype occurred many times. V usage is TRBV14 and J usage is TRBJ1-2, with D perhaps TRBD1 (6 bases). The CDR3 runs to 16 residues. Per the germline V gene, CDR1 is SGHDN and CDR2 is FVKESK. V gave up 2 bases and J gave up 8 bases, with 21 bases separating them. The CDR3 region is CASSQNAAQGWIGYTF. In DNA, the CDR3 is TGTGCCAGCAGCCAAAACGCGGCACAGGGCTGGATAGGCTACACCTTC.

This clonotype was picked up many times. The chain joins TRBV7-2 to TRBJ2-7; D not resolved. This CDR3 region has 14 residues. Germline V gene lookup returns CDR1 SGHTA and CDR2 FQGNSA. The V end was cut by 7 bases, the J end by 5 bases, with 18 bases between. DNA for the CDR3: TGTGCCAGCAACCCCACTGGGGAAGGCCACGAGCAGTACTTC. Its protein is CASNPTGEGHEQYF.

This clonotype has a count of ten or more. The CDR3 sequence is CASSSGIWTDTQYF. CDR3 in DNA: TGTGCCAGCAGTTCGGGGATTTGGACAGATACGCAGTATTTT. The chain couples TRBV12-3 or TRBV12-4 to TRBJ2-3; tentative D call: TRBD2 (5 bases). CDR3 length: 14 residues. V was shortened by 4 bases and J by 3 bases, with 11 bases between the two germline ends.

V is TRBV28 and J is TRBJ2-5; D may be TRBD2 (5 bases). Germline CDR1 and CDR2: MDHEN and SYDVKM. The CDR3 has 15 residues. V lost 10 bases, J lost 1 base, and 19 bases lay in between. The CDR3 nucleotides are TGTGCCATCCCCGGGGAACCCCGGACCCAAGAGACCCAGTACTTC. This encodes CAIPGEPRTQETQYF.

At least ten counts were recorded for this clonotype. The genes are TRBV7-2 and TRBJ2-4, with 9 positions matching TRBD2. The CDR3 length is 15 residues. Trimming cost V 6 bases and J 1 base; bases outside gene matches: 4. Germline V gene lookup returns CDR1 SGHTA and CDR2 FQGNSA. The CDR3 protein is CASRGLAPAKNIQYF. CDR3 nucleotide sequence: TGTGCCAGCAGGGGACTAGCACCCGCCAAAAACATTCAGTACTTC.

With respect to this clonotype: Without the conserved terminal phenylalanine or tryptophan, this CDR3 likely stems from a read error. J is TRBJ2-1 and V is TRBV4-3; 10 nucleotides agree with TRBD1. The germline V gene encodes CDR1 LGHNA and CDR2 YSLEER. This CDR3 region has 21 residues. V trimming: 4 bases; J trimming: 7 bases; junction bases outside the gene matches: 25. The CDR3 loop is CASSPATAGTGVAGPFNEQFL. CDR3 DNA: TGCGCCAGCAGCCCAGCCACGGCCGGGACAGGGGTAGCGGGGCCCTTTAATGAGCAGTTCCTC.

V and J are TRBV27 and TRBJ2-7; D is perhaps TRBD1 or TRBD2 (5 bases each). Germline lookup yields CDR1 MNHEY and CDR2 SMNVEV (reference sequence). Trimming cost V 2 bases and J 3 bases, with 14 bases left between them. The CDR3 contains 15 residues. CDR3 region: CASSLGGTPLYEQYF. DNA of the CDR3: TGTGCCAGCAGTTTAGGTGGGACCCCTCTCTACGAGCAGTACTTC.

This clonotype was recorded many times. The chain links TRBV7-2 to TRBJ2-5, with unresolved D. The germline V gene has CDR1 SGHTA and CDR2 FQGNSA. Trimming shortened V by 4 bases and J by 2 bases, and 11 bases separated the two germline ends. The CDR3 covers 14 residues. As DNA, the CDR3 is TGTGCCAGCAGCTCAGCCGCGTTTCAAGAGACCCAGTACTTC. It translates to CASSSAAFQETQYF.

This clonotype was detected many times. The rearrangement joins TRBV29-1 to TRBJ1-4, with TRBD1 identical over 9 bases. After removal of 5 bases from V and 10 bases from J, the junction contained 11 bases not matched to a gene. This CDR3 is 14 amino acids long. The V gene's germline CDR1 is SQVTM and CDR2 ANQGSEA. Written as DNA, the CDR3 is TGCAGCGTTTCCACTAGGGGACAGGGCGGAAAACTGTTTTTT. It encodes CSVSTRGQGGKLFF.

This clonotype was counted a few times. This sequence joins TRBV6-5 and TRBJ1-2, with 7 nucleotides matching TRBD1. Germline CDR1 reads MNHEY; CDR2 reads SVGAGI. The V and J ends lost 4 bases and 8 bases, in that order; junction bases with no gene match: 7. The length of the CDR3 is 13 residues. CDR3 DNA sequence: TGTGCCAGCAGTTCCGGACAGGTCGGGGGCTACACCTTC. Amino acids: CASSSGQVGGYTF.

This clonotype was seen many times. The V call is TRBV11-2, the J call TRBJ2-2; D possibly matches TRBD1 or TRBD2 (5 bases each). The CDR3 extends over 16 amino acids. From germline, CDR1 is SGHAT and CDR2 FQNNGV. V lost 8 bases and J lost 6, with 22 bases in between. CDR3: CASSGAQKRVAGELFF. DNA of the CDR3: TGTGCCAGCTCCGGGGCCCAGAAGAGAGTCGCCGGGGAGCTGTTTTTT.

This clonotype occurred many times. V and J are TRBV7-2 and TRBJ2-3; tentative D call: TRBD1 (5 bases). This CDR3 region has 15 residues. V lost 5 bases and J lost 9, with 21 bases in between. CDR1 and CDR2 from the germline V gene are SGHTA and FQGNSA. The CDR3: CASSLRGGEGVTQYF. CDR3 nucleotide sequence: TGTGCCAGCAGCCTACGTGGCGGAGAAGGGGTCACGCAGTATTTT. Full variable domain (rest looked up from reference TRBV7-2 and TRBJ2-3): GAGVSQSPSNKVTEKGKDVELRCDPISGHTALYWYRQSLGQGLEFLIYFQGNSAPDKSGLPSDRFSAERTGGSVSTLTIQRTQQEDSAVYLCASSLRGGEGVTQYFGPGTRLTVL.

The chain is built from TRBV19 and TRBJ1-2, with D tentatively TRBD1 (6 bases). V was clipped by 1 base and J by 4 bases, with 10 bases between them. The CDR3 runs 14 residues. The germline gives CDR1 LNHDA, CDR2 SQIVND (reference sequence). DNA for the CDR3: TGTGCCAGTAGTATAGGGTCGGACAGCTATGGCTACACCTTC. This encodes CASSIGSDSYGYTF.

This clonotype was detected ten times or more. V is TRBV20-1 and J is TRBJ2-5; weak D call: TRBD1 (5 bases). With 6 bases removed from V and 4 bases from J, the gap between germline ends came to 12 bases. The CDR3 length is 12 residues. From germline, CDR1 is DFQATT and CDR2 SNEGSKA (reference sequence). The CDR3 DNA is TGCAGTGCCAGGACATCAGGAGAGACCCAGTACTTC. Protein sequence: CSARTSGETQYF.

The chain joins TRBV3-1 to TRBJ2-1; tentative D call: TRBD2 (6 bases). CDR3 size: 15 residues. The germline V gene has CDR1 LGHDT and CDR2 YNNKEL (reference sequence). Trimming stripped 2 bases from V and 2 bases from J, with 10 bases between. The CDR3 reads CASSQTGTPYNEQFF. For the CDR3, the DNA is TGTGCCAGCAGCCAAACCGGGACTCCCTACAATGAGCAGTTCTTC.

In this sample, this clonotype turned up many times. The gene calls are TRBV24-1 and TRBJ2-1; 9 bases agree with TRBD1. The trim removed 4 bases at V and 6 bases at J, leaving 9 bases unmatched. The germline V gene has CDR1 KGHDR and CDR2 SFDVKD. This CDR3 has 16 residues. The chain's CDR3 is CATSEGDRVSFNEQFF. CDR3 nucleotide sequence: TGTGCCACCAGTGAGGGGGACAGGGTTAGCTTCAATGAGCAGTTCTTC.

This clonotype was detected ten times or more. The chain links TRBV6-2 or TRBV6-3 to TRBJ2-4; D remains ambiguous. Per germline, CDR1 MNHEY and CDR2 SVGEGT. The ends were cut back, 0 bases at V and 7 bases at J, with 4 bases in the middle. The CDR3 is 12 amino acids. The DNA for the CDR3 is TGTGCCAGCAGTTACTCGTGGAACATTCAGTACTTC. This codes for CASSYSWNIQYF.

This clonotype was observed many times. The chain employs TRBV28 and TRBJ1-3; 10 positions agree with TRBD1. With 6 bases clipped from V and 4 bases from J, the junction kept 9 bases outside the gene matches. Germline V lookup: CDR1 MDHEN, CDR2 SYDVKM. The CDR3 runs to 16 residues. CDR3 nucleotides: TGTGCCAGCAGACCCGGGACAGGGGTTTCCGGAAACACCATATATTTT. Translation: CASRPGTGVSGNTIYF.

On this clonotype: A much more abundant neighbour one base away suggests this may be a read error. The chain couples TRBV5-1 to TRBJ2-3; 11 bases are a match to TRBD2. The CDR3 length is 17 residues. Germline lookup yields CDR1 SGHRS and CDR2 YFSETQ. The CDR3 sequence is CASSLLGTSGSTDSQYF. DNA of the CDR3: TGCGCCAGCAGCTTACTAGGGACTAGCGGATCCACAGATTCGCAGTATTTT.

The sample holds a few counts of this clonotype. CDR3 residues: CASSLKGKKYEQYF. The CDR3 nucleotides read TGTGCCAGCAGCTTAAAGGGGAAGAAGTACGAGCAGTACTTC. The chain recombines TRBV5-4 with TRBJ2-7; tentatively, D is TRBD1 (5 bases). Germline V gene data show CDR1 as SGHNT and CDR2 as YYREEE (reference sequence). This CDR3 is 14 amino acids long. Trimming left V 2 bases short and J 4 bases short, with 13 bases between.